This T cell receptor (beta chain) is drawn from a study of T cell responses to AZD1222 COVID-19 vaccine (dated by TCRdb to about 2021). As for the study more broadly: TCR sequencing was performed for more than 230 trial participants, of whom around 210 were given two doses of AZD1222 and 26 were given two doses of MenACWY control vaccine. Trial participants were enrolled by age into 18-55, 56-69 and 70-plus year subgroups, with roughly 160, 29 and 62 TCR-sequenced participants respectively. Overall study outcomes, separate from this receptor: Reportedly, almost half of the unique spike-specific TCRs recognized epitopes lying outside the regions that are mutated in the B.1.351 and B.1.1.7 variants. Because no samples from the day 14 peak response were available, repertoires could be characterized only after the peak T cell response. Vaccine-associated CD4 TCRs spanned the whole spike protein, with dominant responses in regions 160-218 and 743-854. In the small 56-69-year group, the increase in depth fell short of significance, most likely because of low power. Participants were mostly white British and included more females than males, and it was suggested by the authors that clonal diversity may have been underestimated. A significant rise in spike-specific TCR breadth and depth was observed after two AZD1222 doses relative to day 0 and relative to MenACWY recipients. Conclusions about previously exposed vaccinees were limited because only a handful of AZD1222 recipients were SARS-CoV-2 seropositive at baseline.

Turning to this clone: The target of this receptor is not known. It has no much larger one-base neighbor in the sample; base qualities were not kept.

Interpreted using the paper, the time point label stands for: about 28 days (+/-7) after the second vaccine dose. AZD1222 recipients given second doses at about 4 weeks or at about 12 weeks were pooled, since spike-specific TCR depth and breadth were not found to differ between the two schedules. Vaccinee samples came from UK trials COV001 and COV002, including a single-blind randomized controlled phase 2/3 trial of AZD1222 (ChAdOx1 nCoV-19) in healthy adults. Trial participant PBMC samples were collected at day 0 and day 28 after the second dose for TCRbeta chain sequencing. The CDR3 regions of human TCRbeta chains were subjected to immunosequencing. The paper's processing steps were these. TCRs in the repertoires were matched against a reference library of SARS-CoV-2-specific TCRs that had been generated with the MIRA antigen-specificity platform. Breadth meant the fraction of unique TCRs that were SARS-CoV-2-associated, whereas depth meant the fraction of total T cells that were SARS-CoV-2-associated. Using the MIRA data, each spike-specific TCR was mapped to the spike region that the TCR reacts to and placed in a CD4 or CD8 class. Log10-transformed breadth and depth values were compared by one-way ANOVA with Sidak's multiple comparisons tests. As stored in TCRdb, this immuneACCESS dataset retains in-frame rearrangements with V and J assigned. A fraction of the clones does not appear; measured against another copy, unresolved V genes explain less than half of the discrepancy, and the remainder lacks a known reason. That table is the source of V, J and clone size, and D and trimming were worked out from the DNA. The sample yields more than 80,000 clones; roughly 90% were counted once. Together, the top ten hold 3.1% of the sample.

The germline V gene yields SNHLY for CDR1 and FYNNEI for CDR2. V ends up 7 bases short and J 5 bases short, with an unmatched junction base count of 5. Taken from cysteine to phenylalanine, the CDR3 has 13 residues. The entry retains the CDR3 DNA only, 39 bases that are in frame from base 1. The V and J segments used are TRBV2 and TRBJ2-5; 9 central bases correspond to TRBD2. This specimen consisted of peripheral blood, obtained 28 days after the second AZD1222 dose. The TCR was taken from an adult who received the AZD1222 COVID-19 vaccine. The encoded CDR3 is CASTGTSYETQYF. The DNA is as follows: TGTGCCAGCACCGGGACTAGCTATGAGACCCAGTACTTC.